The rows below give T cell receptor beta chains drawn from one sample of a study of regulatory T cells in long-lasting Graves disease. TCRdb itself ran the multiplex PCR reads through MiXCR, one entry per CDR3 protein. The repertoire includes roughly 400,000 distinct CDR3 sequences, roughly a fifth of them detected once, and around 15% sits in the top ten. The specimen comprised peripheral blood mononuclear cells (PBMCs), sampled when the disease was refractory, from a patient treated with antithyroid drugs. The receptors derive from a female donor with Graves disease. The CDR3 runs from the conserved cysteine through the conserved F or W. The order of the fields is CDR3 length, J gene, clone size, D gene, V gene, CDR3 DNA, CDR3 protein. The D gene is left open where the match is weak. Not every row has a clone size; where given, it reads once, few, many or a size class.

12,TRBJ1-4,many,-,TRBV6-1,TGTGCCAGCAGTGGACAGAATGAAAAACTGTTTTTT,CASSGQNEKLFF
15,TRBJ1-6,few,-,TRBV7-9,TGTGCCAGCAGCTCCGGGTTGGGCAGTAATTCACCCCTCCACTTT,CASSSGLGSNSPLHF
17,TRBJ2-5,many,TRBD2,TRBV2,TGTGCCAGCAGTGCGTGGAGGTCTAGCGGGGGGAAAGAGACCCAGTACTTC,CASSAWRSSGGKETQYF
14,TRBJ2-5,many,-,TRBV2,TGTGCCAGCAGTGAAGCGCCAGGGTTGGAGACCCAGTACTTC,CASSEAPGLETQYF
14,TRBJ2-4,many,-,TRBV18,TGTGCCAGCTCCCCCGGCCGGGCCAAAAACATTCAGTACTTC,CASSPGRAKNIQYF
15,TRBJ1-5,many,-,TRBV28,TGTGCCGGAGGTGGGCAGGGGCACAGCAATCAGCCCCAGCATTTT,CAGGGQGHSNQPQHF
15,TRBJ2-2,many,TRBD1,TRBV12-3/TRBV12-4,TGTGCCAGCAGCCGTGACGGACAGGTTCACGGGGAGCTGTTTTTT,CASSRDGQVHGELFF
15,TRBJ2-5,many,-,TRBV11-1,TGTGCCAGCAGCTTGCCCCCGGGACATCAAGAGACCCAGTACTTC,CASSLPPGHQETQYF
17,TRBJ2-2,few,TRBD2,TRBV11-2,TGTGCCAGCAGCTTAGCCCCGGGGGGGCTGAACACCGGGGAGCTGTTTTTT,CASSLAPGGLNTGELFF
17,TRBJ2-6,-,-,TRBV5-1,TGCGCCAGCAGCTTGAGAACTACAGACTCTGGGGCCAACGTCCTGACTTTC,CASSLRTTDSGANVLTF
15,TRBJ2-7,few,TRBD1,TRBV7-2,TGTGCCAGCGCCAAGACCGGGACAGGGGGCGCAGTGTTAGTCTTC,CASAKTGTGGAVLVF
15,TRBJ2-2,few,-,TRBV7-9,TGTGCCAGCAGCTTATTGTCTGGATGGGGCGGGGAGCTGTTTTTT,CASSLLSGWGGELFF
10,TRBJ2-7,many,-,TRBV18,TGTGCCAGGAGGTTGCACGAGCAGTACTTC,CARRLHEQYF
13,TRBJ1-2,many,TRBD1,TRBV12-3/TRBV12-4,TGTGCCAGCAGCCTCCAGGGGGTAGGGGGCTACACCTTC,CASSLQGVGGYTF
12,TRBJ1-1,-,TRBD1,TRBV19,TGTGCCAGTAATGACAGGGCCACTGAAGCTTTCTTT,CASNDRATEAFF
14,TRBJ1-1,few,-,TRBV28,TGTGCCAGCAGTTCCCTTAGCGGGGATGCCGAAGCTTTCTTT,CASSSLSGDAEAFF
15,TRBJ2-5,many,-,TRBV6-1,TGTGCCAGCAGTGAACACTCAGGGTGGTTGGAGACCCAGTACTTC,CASSEHSGWLETQYF
18,TRBJ2-1,few,-,TRBV12-3/TRBV12-4,TGTGCCAGCAGCCGGAGGGACTCTAGGGGCCCTTACTACAATGAGCAGTTCTTC,CASSRRDSRGPYYNEQFF
15,TRBJ2-3,few,-,TRBV18,TGTGCCAGCTCACCGATGAGTCTAAGCACAGATACGCAGTATTTT,CASSPMSLSTDTQYF
18,TRBJ2-5,-,TRBD2,TRBV15,TGTGCCACCAGCGGAGTTAGCGGGAGGGCCGTAAGACAAGAGACCCAGTACTTC,CATSGVSGRAVRQETQYF
14,TRBJ2-7,many,TRBD2,TRBV28,TGTGCCAGCAGTTACGCGGGAGGATCCTACGAGCAGTACTTC,CASSYAGGSYEQYF
14,TRBJ2-5,-,-,TRBV20-1,TGCAGTGCTAGAGACCGGAGGGTCCAAGAGACCCAGTACTTC,CSARDRRVQETQYF
15,TRBJ1-1,-,-,TRBV2,TGTGCCAGCAGCCGTCCCCCCGGGGGGCCCACTGAAGCTTTCTTT,CASSRPPGGPTEAFF
13,TRBJ1-5,few,-,TRBV27,TGTGCCAGCAGTTTGATCTACAGGGAGCCCCAGCATTTT,CASSLIYREPQHF
14,TRBJ2-7,few,TRBD1,TRBV7-9,TGTGCCAGCAGCTTAGTGGGACAGGGACACGAGCAGTACTTC,CASSLVGQGHEQYF
15,TRBJ2-3,few,TRBD2,TRBV9,TGTGCCAGCAGCGTAGGGACTAGCGGGATGGGTACGCAGTATTTT,CASSVGTSGMGTQYF